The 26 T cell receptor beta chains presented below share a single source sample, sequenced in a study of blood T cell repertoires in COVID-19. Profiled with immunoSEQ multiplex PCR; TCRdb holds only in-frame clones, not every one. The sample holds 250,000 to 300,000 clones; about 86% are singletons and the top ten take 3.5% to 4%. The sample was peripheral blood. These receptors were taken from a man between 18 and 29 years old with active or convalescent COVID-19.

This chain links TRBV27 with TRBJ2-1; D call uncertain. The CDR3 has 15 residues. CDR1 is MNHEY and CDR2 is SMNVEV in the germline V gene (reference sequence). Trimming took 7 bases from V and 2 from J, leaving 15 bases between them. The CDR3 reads CASTAGGVAYNEQFF. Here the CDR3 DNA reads TGTGCCAGCACCGCCGGTGGTGTCGCCTACAATGAGCAGTTCTTC.

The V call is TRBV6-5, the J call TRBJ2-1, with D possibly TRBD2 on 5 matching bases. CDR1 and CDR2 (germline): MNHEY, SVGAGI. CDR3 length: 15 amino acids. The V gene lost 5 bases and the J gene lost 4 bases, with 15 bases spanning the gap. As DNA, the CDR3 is TGTGCCAGCAGTCGAGACGGATGGACTTACAATGAGCAGTTCTTC. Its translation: CASSRDGWTYNEQFF.

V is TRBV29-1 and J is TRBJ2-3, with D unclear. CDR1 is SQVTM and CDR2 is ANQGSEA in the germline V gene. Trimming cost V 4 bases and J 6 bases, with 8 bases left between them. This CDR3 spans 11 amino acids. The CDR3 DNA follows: TGCAGCGTTGGTCAGAGGGATACGCAGTATTTT. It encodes CSVGQRDTQYF.

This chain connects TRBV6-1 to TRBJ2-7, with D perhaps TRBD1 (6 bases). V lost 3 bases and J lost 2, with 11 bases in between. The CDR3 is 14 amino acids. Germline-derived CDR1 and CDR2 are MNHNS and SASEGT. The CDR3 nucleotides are TGTGCCAGCAGTGATATAGGGGGACCCTACGAGCAGTACTTC. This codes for CASSDIGGPYEQYF.

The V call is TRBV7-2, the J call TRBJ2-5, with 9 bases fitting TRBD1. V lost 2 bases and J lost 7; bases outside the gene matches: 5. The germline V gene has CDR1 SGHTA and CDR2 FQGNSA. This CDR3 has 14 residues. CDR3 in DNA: TGTGCCAGCAGCTTAATGACAGGGGGGGTGACCCAGTACTTC. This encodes CASSLMTGGVTQYF.

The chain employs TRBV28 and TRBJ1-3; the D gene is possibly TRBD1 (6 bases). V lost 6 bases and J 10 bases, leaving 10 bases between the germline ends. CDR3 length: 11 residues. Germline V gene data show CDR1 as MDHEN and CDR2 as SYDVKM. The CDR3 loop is CASSLQGTIYF. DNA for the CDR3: TGTGCCAGCAGCCTACAGGGTACCATATATTTT.

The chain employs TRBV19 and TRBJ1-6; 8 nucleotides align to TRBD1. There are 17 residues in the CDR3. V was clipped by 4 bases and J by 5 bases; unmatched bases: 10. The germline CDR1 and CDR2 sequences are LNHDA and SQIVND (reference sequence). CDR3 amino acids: CASSNSFGQGHNSPLHF. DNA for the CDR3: TGTGCCAGTAGTAACTCTTTCGGACAGGGCCATAATTCACCCCTCCACTTT.

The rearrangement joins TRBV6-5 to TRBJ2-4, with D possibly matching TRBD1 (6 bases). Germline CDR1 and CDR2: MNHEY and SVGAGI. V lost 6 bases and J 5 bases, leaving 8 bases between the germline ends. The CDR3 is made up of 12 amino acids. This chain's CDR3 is CASSPGENIQYF. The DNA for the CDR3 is TGTGCCAGCAGCCCAGGGGAAAACATTCAGTACTTC.

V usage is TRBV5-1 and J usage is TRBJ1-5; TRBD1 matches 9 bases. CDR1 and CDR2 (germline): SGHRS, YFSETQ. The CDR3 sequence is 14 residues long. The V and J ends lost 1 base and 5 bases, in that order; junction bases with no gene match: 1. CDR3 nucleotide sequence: TGCGCCAGCAGCTTGACAGGGGGCGATCAGCCCCAGCATTTT. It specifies CASSLTGGDQPQHF. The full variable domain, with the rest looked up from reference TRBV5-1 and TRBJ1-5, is KAGVTQTPRYLIKTRGQQVTLSCSPISGHRSVSWYQQTPGQGLQFLFEYFSETQRNKGNFPGRFSGRQFSNSRSEMNVSTLELGDSALYLCASSLTGGDQPQHFGDGTRLSIL.

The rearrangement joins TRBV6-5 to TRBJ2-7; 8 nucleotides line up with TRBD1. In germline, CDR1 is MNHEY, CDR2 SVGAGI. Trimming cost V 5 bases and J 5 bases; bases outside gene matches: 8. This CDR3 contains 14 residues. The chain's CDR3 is CASSPTRGLDEQYF. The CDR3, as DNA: TGTGCCAGCAGTCCAACCAGGGGGCTGGACGAGCAGTACTTC.

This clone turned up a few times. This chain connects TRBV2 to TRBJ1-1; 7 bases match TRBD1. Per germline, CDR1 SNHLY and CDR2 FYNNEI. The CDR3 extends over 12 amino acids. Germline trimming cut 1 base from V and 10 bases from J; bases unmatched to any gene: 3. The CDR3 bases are TGTGCCAGCAGTGAAGAGGGGGCAAGAGCTTTCTTT. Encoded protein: CASSEEGARAFF.

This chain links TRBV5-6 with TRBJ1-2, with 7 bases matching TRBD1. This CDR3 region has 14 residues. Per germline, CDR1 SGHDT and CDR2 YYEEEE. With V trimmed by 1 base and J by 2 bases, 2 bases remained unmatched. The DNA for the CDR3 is TGTGCCAGCAGCTTGCAGGGGGGCAACTATGGCTACACCTTC. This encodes CASSLQGGNYGYTF.

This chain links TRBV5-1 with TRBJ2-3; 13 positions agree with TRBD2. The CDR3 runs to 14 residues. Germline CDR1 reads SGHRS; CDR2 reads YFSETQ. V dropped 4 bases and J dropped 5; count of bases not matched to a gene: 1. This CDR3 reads CASSGTSGEDTQYF. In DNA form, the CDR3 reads TGCGCCAGCAGCGGGACTAGCGGGGAAGATACGCAGTATTTT.

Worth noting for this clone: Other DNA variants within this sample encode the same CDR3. The CDR3 here is CASSRDRDYEQYF. The CDR3, as DNA: TGTGCCAGCAGCCGGGACAGGGACTACGAGCAGTACTTC. This chain links TRBV6-5 with TRBJ2-7; 9 bases fit TRBD1. V was clipped by 6 bases and J by 3 bases; unmatched bases: 3. Germline V gene data show CDR1 as MNHEY and CDR2 as SVGAGI. The CDR3 runs 13 residues.

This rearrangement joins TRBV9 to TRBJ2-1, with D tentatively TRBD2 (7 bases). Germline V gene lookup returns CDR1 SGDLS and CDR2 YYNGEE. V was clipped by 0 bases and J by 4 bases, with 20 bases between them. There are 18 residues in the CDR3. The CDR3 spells CASSVDSVGRGPYNEQFF. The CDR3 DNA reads TGTGCCAGCAGCGTAGATTCTGTGGGGCGGGGGCCATACAATGAGCAGTTCTTC.

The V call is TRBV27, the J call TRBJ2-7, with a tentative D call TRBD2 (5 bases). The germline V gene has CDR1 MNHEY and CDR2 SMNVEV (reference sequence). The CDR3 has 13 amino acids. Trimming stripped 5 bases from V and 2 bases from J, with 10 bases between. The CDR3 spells CASSLGLAYEQYF. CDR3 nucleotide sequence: TGTGCCAGCAGTCTCGGACTGGCCTACGAGCAGTACTTC.

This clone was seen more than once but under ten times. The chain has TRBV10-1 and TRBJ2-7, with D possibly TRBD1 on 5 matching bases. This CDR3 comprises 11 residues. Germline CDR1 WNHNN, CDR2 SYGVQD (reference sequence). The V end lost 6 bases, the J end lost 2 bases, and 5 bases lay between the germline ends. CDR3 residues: CASRDTYEQYF. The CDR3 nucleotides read TGCGCCAGCAGGGACACCTACGAGCAGTACTTC.

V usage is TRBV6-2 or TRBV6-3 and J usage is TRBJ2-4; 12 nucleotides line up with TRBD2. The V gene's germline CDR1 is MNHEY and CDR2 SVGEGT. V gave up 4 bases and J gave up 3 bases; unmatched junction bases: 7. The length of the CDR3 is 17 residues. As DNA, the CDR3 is TGTGCCAGCAGTTTTGGACTAGCGGGAAGTGGCAAAAACATTCAGTACTTC. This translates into CASSFGLAGSGKNIQYF.

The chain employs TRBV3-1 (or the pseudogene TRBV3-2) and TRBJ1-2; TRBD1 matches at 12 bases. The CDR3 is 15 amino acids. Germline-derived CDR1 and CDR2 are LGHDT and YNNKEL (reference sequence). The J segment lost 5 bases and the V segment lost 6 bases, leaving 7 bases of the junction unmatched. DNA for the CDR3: TGTGCCAGCAGTGGGACAGGGGGCTGGGGATATGGCTACACCTTC. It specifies CASSGTGGWGYGYTF.

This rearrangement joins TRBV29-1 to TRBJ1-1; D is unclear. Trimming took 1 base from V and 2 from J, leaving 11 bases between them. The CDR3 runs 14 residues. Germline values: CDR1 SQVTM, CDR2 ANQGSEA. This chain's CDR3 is CSVEASAGNTEAFF. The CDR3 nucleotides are TGCAGCGTTGAAGCTTCGGCAGGTAACACTGAAGCTTTCTTT.

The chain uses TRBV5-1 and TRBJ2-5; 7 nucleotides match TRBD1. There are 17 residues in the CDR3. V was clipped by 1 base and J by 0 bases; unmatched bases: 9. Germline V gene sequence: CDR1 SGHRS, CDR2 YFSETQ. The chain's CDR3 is CASSLYRGRGYQETQYF. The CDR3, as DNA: TGCGCCAGCAGCTTGTATAGGGGCAGGGGGTACCAAGAGACCCAGTACTTC.

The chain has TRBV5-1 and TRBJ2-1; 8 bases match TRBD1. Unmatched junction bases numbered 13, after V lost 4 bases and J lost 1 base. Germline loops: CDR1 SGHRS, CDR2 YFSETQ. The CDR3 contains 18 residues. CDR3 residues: CASSQQKGQAKSYNEQFF. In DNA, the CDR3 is TGCGCCAGCAGCCAACAGAAGGGACAGGCAAAATCCTACAATGAGCAGTTCTTC.

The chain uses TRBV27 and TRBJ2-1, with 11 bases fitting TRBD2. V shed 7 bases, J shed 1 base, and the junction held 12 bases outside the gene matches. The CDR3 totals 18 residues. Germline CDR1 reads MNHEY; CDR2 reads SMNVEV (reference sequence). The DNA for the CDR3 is TGTGCCAGCACCACGGGGCTAGCGGGAGGAACATCCTACAATGAGCAGTTCTTC. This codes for CASTTGLAGGTSYNEQFF.

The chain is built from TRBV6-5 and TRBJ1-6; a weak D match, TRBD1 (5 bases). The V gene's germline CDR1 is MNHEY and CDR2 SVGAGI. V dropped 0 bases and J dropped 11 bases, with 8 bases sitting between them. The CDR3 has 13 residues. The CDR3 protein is CASSYSTATPLHF. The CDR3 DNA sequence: TGTGCCAGCAGTTACTCGACAGCGACACCCCTCCACTTT.

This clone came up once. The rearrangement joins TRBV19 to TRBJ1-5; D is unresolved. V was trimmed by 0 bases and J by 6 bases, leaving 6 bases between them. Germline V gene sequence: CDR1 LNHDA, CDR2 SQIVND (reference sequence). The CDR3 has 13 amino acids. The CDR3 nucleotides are TGTGCCAGTAGTATAGAAAGTAGTCAGCCCCAGCATTTT. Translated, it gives CASSIESSQPQHF. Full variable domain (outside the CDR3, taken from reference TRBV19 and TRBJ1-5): DGGITQSPKYLFRKEGQNVTLSCEQNLNHDAMYWYRQDPGQGLRLIYYSQIVNDFQKGDIAEGYSVSREKKESFPLTVTSAQKNPTAFYLCASSIESSQPQHFGDGTRLSIL.

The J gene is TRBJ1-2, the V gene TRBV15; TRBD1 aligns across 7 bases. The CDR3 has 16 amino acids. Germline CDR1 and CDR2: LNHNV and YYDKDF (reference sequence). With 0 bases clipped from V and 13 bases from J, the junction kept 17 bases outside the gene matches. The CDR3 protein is CATSRDYEPTGPTITF. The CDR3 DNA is TGTGCCACCAGCAGAGATTACGAACCGACAGGGCCTACAATCACCTTC.